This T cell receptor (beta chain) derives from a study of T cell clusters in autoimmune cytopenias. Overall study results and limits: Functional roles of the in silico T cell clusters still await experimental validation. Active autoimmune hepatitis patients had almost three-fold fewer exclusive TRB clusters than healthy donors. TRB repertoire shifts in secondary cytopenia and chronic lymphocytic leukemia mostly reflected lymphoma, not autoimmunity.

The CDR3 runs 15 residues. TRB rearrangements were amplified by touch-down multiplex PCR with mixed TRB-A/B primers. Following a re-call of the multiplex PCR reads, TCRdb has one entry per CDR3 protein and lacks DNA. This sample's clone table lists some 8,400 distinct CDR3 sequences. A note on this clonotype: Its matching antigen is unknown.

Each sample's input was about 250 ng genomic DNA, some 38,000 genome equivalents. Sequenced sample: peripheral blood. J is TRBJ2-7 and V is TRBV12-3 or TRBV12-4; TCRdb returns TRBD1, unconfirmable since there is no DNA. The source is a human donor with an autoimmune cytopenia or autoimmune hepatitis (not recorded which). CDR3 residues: CASSYHGQGDYEQYF.